These 18 T cell receptor beta chains originate from one sample sequenced in a study of vaccination effects on CD4 cells after COVID-19 (dated by TCRdb to between 2020 and 2023). Their antigen targets remain unknown. Library preparation used the immunoSEQ multiplex PCR assay. TCRdb obtained this table from immuneACCESS and retained in-frame rearrangements with V and J assigned. These tables miss some clones; where compared with another copy, unresolved V genes account for less than half of the shortfall, and the remainder is unexplained. This sample lists over 20,000 clones; around 74% were detected once. The ten most abundant clones make up around 35% of the sample. The ViraFEST assay stimulated PBMC with viral peptide pools and then used TCR sequencing to identify antigen-specific CD4+ T cell clonotypes by expansion. After less than 13 days of culture, CD4+ T cells were isolated with the EasySep CD4+ T cell isolation kit. PCR-confirmed SARS-CoV-2 infection had occurred in convalescent patients between March and December 2020, before the Alpha, Beta and Delta variants emerged in the United States.

This sample comprised CD4+ T cells from PBMCs cultured with a peptide pool, obtained before COVID-19 vaccination. The receptors were sampled from a human donor who had a prior SARS-CoV-2 infection.

The chain is built from TRBV7-3 and TRBJ2-5, with TRBD1 identical over 8 bases. V shed 5 bases, J shed 5 bases, and the junction held 7 bases outside the gene matches. The CDR3 totals 14 residues. Germline CDR1 is SGHTA and CDR2 is FQGTGA. CDR3 sequence (DNA): TGTGCCAGCAGCGCCTCGCGACAGGGGGAGACCCAGTACTTC. Translated: CASSASRQGETQYF.

The chain links TRBV7-2 to TRBJ2-1; 9 bases map to TRBD2. CDR1 is SGHTA, CDR2 FQGNSA, per germline. The V and J ends lost 4 bases and 4 bases, in that order; junction bases with no gene match: 11. The CDR3 runs 17 residues. The CDR3 spells CASSSYGLAGLYNEQFF. CDR3 DNA: TGTGCCAGCAGCTCCTACGGCCTAGCGGGGCTTTACAATGAGCAGTTCTTC.

This clone was seen just once. The chain is built from TRBV5-1 and TRBJ2-7, with 7 bases that match TRBD2. Germline CDR1 and CDR2: SGHRS and YFSETQ. Trimming took 0 bases from V and 2 from J; bases not matched to a gene: 14. The CDR3 consists of 18 residues. CDR3 bases: TGCGCCAGCAGCTTGGCGGGACGGGGGGACTATGGGCCCTACGAGCAGTACTTC. It codes for CASSLAGRGDYGPYEQYF.

This chain uses TRBV6-5 with TRBJ1-1; 8 bases map to TRBD1. The CDR3 extends over 14 amino acids. V trimming: 7 bases; J trimming: 5 bases; junction bases outside the gene matches: 9. Germline V gene sequence: CDR1 MNHEY, CDR2 SVGAGI. The CDR3 nucleotides are TGTGCCAGCACCCGACAGGGGTATACGACTGAAGCTTTCTTT. Translating gives CASTRQGYTTEAFF.

The V gene is TRBV7-9, the J gene TRBJ2-2, with D unresolved. CDR1 SEHNR and CDR2 FQNEAQ come from the germline V gene (reference sequence). This CDR3 has 13 residues. Trimming removed 7 bases at V and 7 bases at J, with 13 bases between. The CDR3 bases are TGTGCCAGCACCTGGCATATTCGCGGGGAGCTGTTTTTT. Its translation: CASTWHIRGELFF.

The sample holds a few counts of this clone. This chain links TRBV10-3 with TRBJ2-5; D call uncertain. The CDR3 length is 14 residues. Trimming cost V 0 bases and J 5 bases, with 10 bases left between them. The V gene's germline CDR1 is ENHRY and CDR2 SYGVKD. The CDR3 sequence: CAISESVIGETQYF. CDR3 nucleotide sequence: TGTGCCATCAGTGAGTCTGTAATCGGGGAGACCCAGTACTTC.

J is TRBJ1-2 and V is TRBV19; no clear D. This CDR3 is built from 15 residues. From germline, CDR1 is LNHDA and CDR2 SQIVND (reference sequence). The V end lost 5 bases, the J end lost 1 base, and 14 bases lay between the germline ends. CDR3 sequence: CASSAGLGNNYGYTF. DNA for the CDR3: TGTGCCAGTAGTGCGGGGTTGGGGAATAACTATGGCTACACCTTC.

The rearrangement joins TRBV9 to TRBJ1-3; no clear D gene. The CDR3 runs 15 residues. Trimming removed 3 bases at V and 1 base at J, with 11 bases between. Per the germline V gene, CDR1 is SGDLS and CDR2 is YYNGEE. The CDR3 sequence is CASSAQLGSGNTIYF. In DNA form, the CDR3 reads TGTGCCAGCAGCGCCCAGTTGGGGTCTGGAAACACCATATATTTT.

The gene calls are TRBV7-3 and TRBJ2-2; TRBD2 might be the D (5 bases). The germline gives CDR1 SGHTA, CDR2 FQGTGA. The CDR3 length is 14 residues. Trimming removed 3 bases at V and 0 bases at J, with 5 bases between. The CDR3 here is CASSFGANTGELFF. For the CDR3, the DNA is TGTGCCAGCAGCTTCGGGGCGAACACCGGGGAGCTGTTTTTT.

This clone was detected a few times. The chain joins TRBV5-1 to TRBJ1-6, with D possibly being TRBD1 (6 bases). The CDR3 covers 17 residues. V was pared by 5 bases and J by 7 bases, with 22 bases between. Per germline, CDR1 SGHRS and CDR2 YFSETQ. The CDR3 protein is CASRPTRGGTENSPLHF. For the CDR3, the DNA is TGCGCCAGCAGACCGACCAGGGGAGGCACAGAGAATTCACCCCTCCACTTT.

The rearrangement joins TRBV5-1 to TRBJ2-1, with a weak D call TRBD1 (6 bases). The CDR3 runs 13 residues. Per the germline V gene, CDR1 is SGHRS and CDR2 is YFSETQ. The ends were cut back, 3 bases at V and 8 bases at J, with 12 bases in the middle. Here the CDR3 DNA reads TGCGCCAGCAGCTCGAGACAGGACTATGAGCAGTTCTTC. It encodes CASSSRQDYEQFF.

The chain has TRBV7-9 and TRBJ2-7; the D is unclear. Trimming stripped 2 bases from V and 1 base from J, with 9 bases between. CDR3 length equals 14 residues. In germline, CDR1 is SEHNR, CDR2 FQNEAQ (reference sequence). In DNA form, the CDR3 reads TGTGCCAGCAGCTTACTTTCCGGTTCCTACGAGCAGTACTTC. The encoded protein is CASSLLSGSYEQYF.

The chain employs TRBV6-5 and TRBJ2-7; D might be TRBD1 or TRBD2, each matching 5 bases. The CDR3 is 15 amino acids. Deletions cut 4 bases from V and 7 bases from J, with 20 bases between. Germline CDR1 and CDR2: MNHEY and SVGAGI. CDR3 nucleotides: TGTGCCAGCAGTTGGGTTGGGGCGGGCGGAGGTGAGCAGTACTTC. Translating gives CASSWVGAGGGEQYF.

This chain connects TRBV2 to TRBJ2-5; no firm D call. Trimming stripped 4 bases from V and 5 bases from J, with 8 bases between. This CDR3 comprises 12 residues. Germline CDR1 and CDR2: SNHLY and FYNNEI. CDR3 nucleotide sequence: TGTGCCAGCAGTGTTCGTCTGGAGACCCAGTACTTC. Its translation: CASSVRLETQYF.

The V call is TRBV7-2, the J call TRBJ2-7; TRBD1 might be the D (5 bases). V lost 3 bases and J 0 bases, leaving 9 bases between the germline ends. The CDR3 loop spans 14 amino acids. Germline loops: CDR1 SGHTA, CDR2 FQGNSA. The CDR3 DNA reads TGTGCCAGCAGCTTGGACAACCTCTCCTACGAGCAGTACTTC. Protein product: CASSLDNLSYEQYF.

This chain links TRBV2 with TRBJ2-2; 8 bases agree with TRBD1. The CDR3 has 15 residues. Germline V lookup: CDR1 SNHLY, CDR2 FYNNEI. V dropped 6 bases and J dropped 0; count of bases not matched to a gene: 3. This chain's CDR3 is CASRVDRANTGELFF. For the CDR3, the DNA is TGTGCCAGCAGGGTGGACAGGGCGAACACCGGGGAGCTGTTTTTT.

V usage is TRBV5-3 and J usage is TRBJ2-7; 10 bases line up with TRBD1. TRBV5-3 is an open reading frame whose function is uncertain. V was clipped by 3 bases and J by 1 base; unmatched bases: 13. This CDR3 is 18 amino acids long. The CDR3 DNA is TGTGCCAGAAGCTGCGAACGGACAGGGGGTAGAGGTTCCTACGAGCAGTACTTC. Protein: CARSCERTGGRGSYEQYF.

This rearrangement joins TRBV5-8 to TRBJ1-3; D uncertain. Germline assignment: CDR1 SGHTS and CDR2 YDEGEE. V was shortened by 0 bases and J by 0 bases, with 10 bases between the two germline ends. The CDR3 covers 16 residues. CDR3 sequence: CASSLGTYSSGNTIYF. As DNA, the CDR3 is TGTGCCAGCAGCTTGGGGACTTACTCCTCTGGAAACACCATATATTTT.